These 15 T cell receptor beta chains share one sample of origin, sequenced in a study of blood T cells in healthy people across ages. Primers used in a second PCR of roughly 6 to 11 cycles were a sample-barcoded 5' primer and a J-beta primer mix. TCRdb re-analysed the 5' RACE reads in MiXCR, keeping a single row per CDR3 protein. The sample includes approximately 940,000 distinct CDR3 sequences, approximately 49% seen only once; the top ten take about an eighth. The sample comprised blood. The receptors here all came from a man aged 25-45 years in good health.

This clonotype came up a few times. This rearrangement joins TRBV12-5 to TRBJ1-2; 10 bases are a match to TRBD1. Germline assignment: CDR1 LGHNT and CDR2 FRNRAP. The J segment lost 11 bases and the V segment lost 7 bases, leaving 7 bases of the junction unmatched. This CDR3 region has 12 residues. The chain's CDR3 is CASAPGQGTYTF. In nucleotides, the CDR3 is TGTGCTAGTGCACCGGGACAGGGGACTTACACCTTC. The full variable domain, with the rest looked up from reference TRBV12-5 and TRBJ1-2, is DARVTQTPRHKVTEMGQEVTMRCQPILGHNTVFWYRQTMMQGLELLAYFRNRAPLDDSGMPKDRFSAEMPDATLATLKIQPSEPRDSAVYFCASAPGQGTYTFGSGTRLTVV.

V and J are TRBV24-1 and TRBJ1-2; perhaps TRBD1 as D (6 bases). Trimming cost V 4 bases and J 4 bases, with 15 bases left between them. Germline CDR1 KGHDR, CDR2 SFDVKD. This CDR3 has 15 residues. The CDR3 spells CATSDDESGVYGYTF. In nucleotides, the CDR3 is TGTGCCACCAGTGACGACGAATCAGGGGTCTATGGCTACACCTTC.

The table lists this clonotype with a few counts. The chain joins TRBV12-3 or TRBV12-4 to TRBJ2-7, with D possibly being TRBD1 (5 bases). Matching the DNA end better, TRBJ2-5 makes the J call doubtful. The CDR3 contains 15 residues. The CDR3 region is CASSLFVDRRETQYF. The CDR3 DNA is TGTGCCAGCAGTTTATTTGTCGACAGAAGGGAGACCCAGTACTTC.

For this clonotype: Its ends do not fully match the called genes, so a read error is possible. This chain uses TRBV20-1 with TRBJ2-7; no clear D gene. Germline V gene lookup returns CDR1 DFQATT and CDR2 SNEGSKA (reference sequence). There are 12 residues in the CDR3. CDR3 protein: CSARGYGYEQYF. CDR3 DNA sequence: TGCAGTGCCAGAGGCTACGGGTACGAGCAGTACTTC.

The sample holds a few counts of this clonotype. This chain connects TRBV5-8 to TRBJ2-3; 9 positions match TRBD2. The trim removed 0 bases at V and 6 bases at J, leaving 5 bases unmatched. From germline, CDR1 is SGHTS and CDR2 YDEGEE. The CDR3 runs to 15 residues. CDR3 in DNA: TGTGCCAGCAGCTTGGGTAGCGGGGGCAGGGATACGCAGTATTTT. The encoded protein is CASSLGSGGRDTQYF.

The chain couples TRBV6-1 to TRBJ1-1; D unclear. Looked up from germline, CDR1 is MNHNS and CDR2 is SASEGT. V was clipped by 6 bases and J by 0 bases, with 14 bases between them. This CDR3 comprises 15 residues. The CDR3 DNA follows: TGTGCCAGCAGCATTTCGGACGGTCTGAACACTGAAGCTTTCTTT. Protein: CASSISDGLNTEAFF.

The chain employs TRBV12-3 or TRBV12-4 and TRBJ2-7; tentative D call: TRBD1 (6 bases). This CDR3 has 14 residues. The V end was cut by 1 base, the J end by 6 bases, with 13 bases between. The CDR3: CASSLGQGSGEQYF. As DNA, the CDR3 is TGTGCCAGCAGTTTAGGGCAGGGGTCTGGCGAGCAGTACTTC.

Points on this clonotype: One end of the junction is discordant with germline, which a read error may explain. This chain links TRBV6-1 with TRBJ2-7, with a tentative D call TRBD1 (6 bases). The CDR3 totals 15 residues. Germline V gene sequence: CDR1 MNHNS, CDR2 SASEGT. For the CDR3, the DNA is TGTGCCAGCAGCGAAGACAGGTTAATTACCTACGAGCAGTACTTC. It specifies CASSEDRLITYEQYF.

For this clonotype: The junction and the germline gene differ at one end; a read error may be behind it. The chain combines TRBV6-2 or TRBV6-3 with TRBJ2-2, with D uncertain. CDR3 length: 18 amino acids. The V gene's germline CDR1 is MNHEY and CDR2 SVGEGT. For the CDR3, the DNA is TGTGTCAGCAGCACAATGAGGACCAAACTATCAGACACCGGGGAGCTGTTTTTT. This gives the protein CVSSTMRTKLSDTGELFF.

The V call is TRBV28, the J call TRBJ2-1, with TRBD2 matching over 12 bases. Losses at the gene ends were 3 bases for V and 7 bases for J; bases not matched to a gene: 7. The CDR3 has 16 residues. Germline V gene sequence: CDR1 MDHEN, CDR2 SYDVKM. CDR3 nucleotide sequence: TGTGCCAGCAGTTTCCTGACTAGCGGGGGAGGGAATGAGCAGTTCTTC. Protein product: CASSFLTSGGGNEQFF.

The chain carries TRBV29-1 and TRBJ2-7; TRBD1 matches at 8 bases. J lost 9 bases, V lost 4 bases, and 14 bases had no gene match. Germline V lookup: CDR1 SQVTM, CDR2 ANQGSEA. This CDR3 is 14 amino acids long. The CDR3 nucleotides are TGCAGCGTTGTACAGGACAGGGCACTCCGTGGGCAGTACTTC. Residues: CSVVQDRALRGQYF.

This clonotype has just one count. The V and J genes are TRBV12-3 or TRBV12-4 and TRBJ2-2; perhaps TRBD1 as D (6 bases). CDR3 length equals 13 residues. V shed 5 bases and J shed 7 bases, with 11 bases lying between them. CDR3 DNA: TGTGCCAGCAGTCGGACAGTAGACGGGGAGCTGTTTTTT. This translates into CASSRTVDGELFF.

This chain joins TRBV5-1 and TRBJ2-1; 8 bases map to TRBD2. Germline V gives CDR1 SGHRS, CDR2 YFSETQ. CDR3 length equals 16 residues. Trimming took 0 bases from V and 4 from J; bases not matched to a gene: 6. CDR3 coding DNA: TGCGCCAGCAGCTTGGCTGGGGCTAGCGGGTACAATGAGCAGTTCTTC. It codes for CASSLAGASGYNEQFF.

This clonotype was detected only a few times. CDR3 amino acids: CASSQDARTGQIPTSGYTF. CDR3 in DNA: TGCGCCAGCAGCCAAGATGCTCGGACAGGTCAAATCCCGACCAGCGGCTACACCTTC. The chain has TRBV4-1 and TRBJ1-2; 7 bases are a match to TRBD1. The CDR3 runs to 19 residues. Germline V gene lookup returns CDR1 MGHRA and CDR2 YSYEKL. V lost 0 bases and J lost 8; bases outside the gene matches: 21.

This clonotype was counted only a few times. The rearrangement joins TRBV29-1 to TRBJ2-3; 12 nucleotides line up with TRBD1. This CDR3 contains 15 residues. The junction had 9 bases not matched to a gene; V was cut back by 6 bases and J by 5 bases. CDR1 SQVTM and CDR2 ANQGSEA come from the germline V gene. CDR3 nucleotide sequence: TGCAGCGTAGTGGGGACAGGGGGCTATGGAGATACGCAGTATTTT. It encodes CSVVGTGGYGDTQYF.